This T cell receptor (beta chain) was obtained from a study of beta chain features in type 1 diabetes. Findings of the study overall: Reads derived from cDNA could over-represent cells showing high TCR expression. People with Type 1 diabetes carried modestly yet significantly shorter TCRB CDR3s in all four CD4+ subsets.

The V gene lost 4 bases and the J gene lost 2 bases, with 5 bases spanning the gap. The CDR3 contains 13 residues. Germline V lookup: CDR1 KGHSH, CDR2 LQKENI. This clone was seen a few times. What it binds is unknown. What was sequenced were expressed TCRB transcripts, since all of the isolated RNA had been reverse transcribed. Profiled with immunoSEQ multiplex PCR; TCRdb holds only in-frame clones, not every one. The sample lists 640,000 or so clones; around an eighth were seen once. The receptor comes from a man aged 18 to 30 with type 1 diabetes. The sample consisted of naive CD4+ T cells from blood. This chain connects TRBV18 to TRBJ1-4, with D perhaps TRBD1 (5 bases). The CDR3 DNA reads as TGTGCCAGCTCACAGGGGACTAATGAAAAACTGTTTTTT. Translated, it gives CASSQGTNEKLFF.